A single sample gave rise to the 27 T cell receptor beta chains below, sequenced in a study of T cell repertoires in cytomegalovirus infection. TCRdb reprocessed the reads with MiXCR, giving one entry per CDR3 protein. The sample has about 830,000 distinct CDR3 sequences, approximately 30% seen once. No antigen is known for these receptors. Here the sequenced sample was cultured CD8+ T cells from PBMCs, taken from culture after CMV antigen stimulation. Every receptor here comes from a human donor in good health (CMV status not recorded). Some clones in this sample may be carry-over from other donors' samples.

The chain combines TRBV27 with TRBJ1-5, with 7 bases identical to TRBD1. The trim removed 6 bases at V and 7 bases at J, leaving 9 bases unmatched. The germline V gene has CDR1 MNHEY and CDR2 SMNVEV (reference sequence). The CDR3 sequence is 14 residues long. This chain's CDR3 is CASRATGRGQPQHF. CDR3 DNA: TGTGCCAGCAGGGCGACAGGGCGAGGCCAGCCCCAGCATTTT.

This clonotype was seen repeatedly, ten times or more. CDR3 sequence: CASSSWPKRDAKRGETQYF. CDR3 coding DNA: TGTGCCAGCAGCTCTTGGCCAAAACGGGACGCTAAAAGGGGAGAGACCCAGTACTTC. The chain links TRBV7-9 to TRBJ2-5, with D possibly called TRBD1 or TRBD2 (5 bases each). V lost 4 bases and J 4 bases, leaving 28 bases between the germline ends. The CDR3 consists of 19 residues. Germline CDR1 SEHNR, CDR2 FQNEAQ (reference sequence).

This clonotype was observed at least ten times. The J gene is TRBJ2-7, the V gene TRBV7-9; the D is unclear. CDR1 and CDR2 (germline): SEHNR, FQNEAQ (reference sequence). The CDR3 runs 13 residues. Trimming took 2 bases from V and 2 from J, leaving 7 bases between them. The CDR3 loop reads CASSLRQTYEQYF. For the CDR3, the DNA is TGTGCCAGCAGCTTACGGCAGACCTACGAGCAGTACTTC. The full variable domain, rest sourced from reference TRBV7-9 and TRBJ2-7, is DTGVSQNPRHKITKRGQNVTFRCDPISEHNRLYWYRQTLGQGPEFLTYFQNEAQLEKSRLLSDRFSAERPKGSFSTLEIQRTEQGDSAMYLCASSLRQTYEQYFGPGTRLTVT.

The rearrangement uses TRBV6-2 or TRBV6-3 and TRBJ2-1; no firm D call. The germline V gene encodes CDR1 MNHEY and CDR2 SVGEGT. The V and J ends lost 0 bases and 4 bases respectively, with 13 bases between them. CDR3 size: 16 residues. The CDR3 reads CASSYSIGHDYNEQFF. The CDR3 region has the DNA TGTGCCAGCAGTTACTCGATCGGGCACGATTACAATGAGCAGTTCTTC.

For this clonotype: A read error may explain this, as a much larger clone is one base away. V gene TRBV7-2 combines with J gene TRBJ1-3; D call uncertain. The ends were cut back, 2 bases at V and 3 bases at J, with 8 bases in the middle. The CDR3 extends over 14 amino acids. Germline V gene lookup returns CDR1 SGHTA and CDR2 FQGNSA. The CDR3 DNA is TGTGCCAGCAGCTTAAACTGGAATGGAAACACCATATATTTT. Its protein product is CASSLNWNGNTIYF.

A note on this clonotype: A read error may explain this, as a much larger clone is one base away. The J gene is TRBJ2-1, the V gene TRBV12-3 or TRBV12-4; TRBD1 agrees at 8 bases. Losses at the gene ends were 3 bases for V and 12 bases for J; bases not matched to a gene: 10. The CDR3 has 14 amino acids. The CDR3: CASSFRTGMHGQFF. CDR3 nucleotide sequence: TGTGCCAGCAGTTTTCGGACAGGGATGCATGGGCAGTTCTTC.

The CDR3 DNA sequence: TGTGCCACCAGCCCGGGACTAGCGTACCATGAGCAGTTCTTC. Translating gives CATSPGLAYHEQFF. V usage is TRBV24-1 and J usage is TRBJ2-1, with 10 nucleotides matching TRBD2. There are 14 residues in the CDR3. V shed 7 bases and J 8 bases; nucleotides not matched to a gene: 7. Germline V CDR1 and CDR2: KGHDR, SFDVKD.

The chain carries TRBV10-3 and TRBJ1-5; tentatively, D is TRBD1 (5 bases). V was trimmed by 3 bases and J by 4 bases, leaving 10 bases between them. Germline assignment: CDR1 ENHRY and CDR2 SYGVKD. This CDR3 is built from 14 residues. CDR3 amino acids: CAISERQGNQPQHF. The CDR3 nucleotides are TGTGCCATCAGTGAAAGGCAGGGTAATCAGCCCCAGCATTTT.

The chain uses TRBV19 and TRBJ1-1; perhaps TRBD1 as D (5 bases). From germline, CDR1 is LNHDA and CDR2 SQIVND (reference sequence). Trimming left V 5 bases short and J 6 bases short, with 16 bases between. The CDR3 runs 14 residues. In nucleotides, the CDR3 is TGTGCCAGTAGTCCCCTCGGGGGGATCGCTGAAGCTTTCTTT. It codes for CASSPLGGIAEAFF.

The chain couples TRBV28 to TRBJ2-1, with 7 bases lining up with TRBD2. This CDR3 is 15 amino acids long. CDR1 and CDR2 from the germline V gene are MDHEN and SYDVKM. The V gene end was trimmed by 3 bases and the J gene end by 4 bases; junction bases not matched to a gene: 6. Written as DNA, the CDR3 is TGTGCCAGCAGTTTTCGCGGGGGTCTTTACAATGAGCAGTTCTTC. This codes for CASSFRGGLYNEQFF.

This clonotype turned up a few times. The J gene is TRBJ1-5, the V gene TRBV6-2 or TRBV6-3; D gene ambiguous. V was cut by 5 bases and J by 0 bases, with 14 bases left in between. CDR3 length: 16 residues. Looked up from germline, CDR1 is MNHEY and CDR2 is SVGEGT. In nucleotides, the CDR3 is TGTGCCAGCAGTCAGCTCGTTCGGCCTAGCAATCAGCCCCAGCATTTT. Residues: CASSQLVRPSNQPQHF.

This rearrangement joins TRBV6-4 to TRBJ2-5; unclear D gene. V was pared by 5 bases and J by 3 bases, with 7 bases between. CDR1 MRHNA and CDR2 SNTAGT come from the germline V gene. This CDR3 has 12 amino acids. In DNA, the CDR3 is TGTGCCAGCAGTAGACTCGAAGAGACCCAGTACTTC. Encoded protein: CASSRLEETQYF.

The sample holds many counts of this clonotype. V gene TRBV11-2 combines with J gene TRBJ2-4; maybe TRBD1 (6 bases). This CDR3 comprises 15 residues. CDR1 and CDR2 from the germline V gene are SGHAT and FQNNGV. With 3 bases removed from V and 7 bases from J, the gap between germline ends came to 16 bases. CDR3 protein: CASSLGRDISNIQYF. The CDR3 DNA reads as TGTGCCAGCAGCTTGGGACGGGACATCTCTAACATTCAGTACTTC.

This clonotype was seen only a few times. The chain couples TRBV7-9 to TRBJ2-1; weak D call: TRBD2 (7 bases). The CDR3 spans 15 residues. Germline lookup yields CDR1 SEHNR and CDR2 FQNEAQ (reference sequence). The germline V and J ends were trimmed by 7 bases and 8 bases, with 21 bases remaining between them. CDR3 in DNA: TGTGCCAGCACCGAAAGAGGGGGGGCCTTAGATGAGCAGTTCTTC. Translation gives CASTERGGALDEQFF.

The chain employs TRBV9 and TRBJ2-3, with 9 bases lining up with TRBD1. The junction had 10 bases not matched to a gene; V was cut back by 5 bases and J by 0 bases. This CDR3 is 17 amino acids long. The germline V gene encodes CDR1 SGDLS and CDR2 YYNGEE. The CDR3 protein is CASSQGNRGHSTDTQYF. The DNA for the CDR3 is TGTGCCAGCAGTCAGGGAAACAGGGGGCACAGCACAGATACGCAGTATTTT.

In this sample, this clonotype turned up a few times. V is TRBV12-3 or TRBV12-4 and J is TRBJ1-2; tentative D call: TRBD1 (5 bases). CDR3 length: 16 residues. Trimming shortened V by 3 bases and J by 4 bases, and 18 bases separated the two germline ends. CDR3: CASSFSLTGNFYGYTF. CDR3 sequence (DNA): TGTGCCAGCAGTTTCAGTCTAACAGGAAACTTCTATGGCTACACCTTC.

This chain uses TRBV14 with TRBJ2-5; D might be TRBD1 (6 bases). Germline values: CDR1 SGHDN, CDR2 FVKESK. The CDR3 covers 16 residues. Trimming stripped 4 bases from V and 10 bases from J, with 25 bases between. The CDR3 region has the DNA TGTGCCAGCAGCCCCTTCAGGGGTACCCTTCAAGAGTTCCAGTACTTC. Translation gives CASSPFRGTLQEFQYF. Full variable domain (rest looked up from reference TRBV14 and TRBJ2-5): EAGVTQFPSHSVIEKGQTVTLRCDPISGHDNLYWYRRVMGKEIKFLLHFVKESKQDESGMPNNRFLAERTGGTYSTLKVQPAELEDSGVYFCASSPFRGTLQEFQYFGPGTRLLVL.

The chain couples TRBV9 to TRBJ2-2; either TRBD1 or TRBD2 may supply D (6 bases each). Germline V gene data show CDR1 as SGDLS and CDR2 as YYNGEE. The CDR3 spans 16 residues. V was clipped by 0 bases and J by 1 base, with 10 bases between them. The CDR3 here is CASSVVGGQNTGELFF. The CDR3 coding sequence is TGTGCCAGCAGCGTAGTAGGGGGGCAGAACACCGGGGAGCTGTTTTTT. Together with reference TRBV9 and TRBJ2-2, the CDR3 gives the full variable domain: DSGVTQTPKHLITATGQRVTLRCSPRSGDLSVYWYQQSLDQGLQFLIQYYNGEERAKGNILERFSAQQFPDLHSELNLSSLELGDSALYFCASSVVGGQNTGELFFGEGSRLTVL.

The J gene is TRBJ1-3, the V gene TRBV10-3; no reliable D call. This CDR3 is built from 14 residues. Germline V gene data show CDR1 as ENHRY and CDR2 as SYGVKD. The ends were cut back, 8 bases at V and 3 bases at J, with 14 bases in the middle. In DNA form, the CDR3 reads TGTGCCATCGAGGTCGAGGATGGTGGAAACACCATATATTTT. It codes for CAIEVEDGGNTIYF.

The V and J genes are TRBV9 and TRBJ2-5; possible D gene TRBD2, 5 bases. Germline lookup yields CDR1 SGDLS and CDR2 YYNGEE. V lost 4 bases, J lost 6 bases, and 19 bases lay in between. The CDR3 contains 15 residues. DNA for the CDR3: TGTGCCAGCAGCCCTAACCGGGATGGATTCAAGACCCAGTACTTC. This translates into CASSPNRDGFKTQYF.

Concerning this clonotype: Possible read error: a much larger clone is one base away. The chain uses TRBV7-2 and TRBJ2-1, with D possibly being TRBD2 (6 bases). The length of the CDR3 is 14 residues. Germline assignment: CDR1 SGHTA and CDR2 FQGNSA. V lost 1 base, J lost 9 bases, and 13 bases lay in between. CDR3 residues: CASSLGGRSIEQFF. DNA for the CDR3: TGTGCCAGCAGCTTAGGGGGGAGGTCTATTGAGCAGTTCTTC.

In the case of this clonotype: One end of the junction is discordant with germline, which a read error may explain. The chain joins TRBV4-1 to TRBJ2-3; a possible D gene is TRBD2 (6 bases). The CDR3 is made up of 15 amino acids. The germline CDR1 and CDR2 sequences are MGHRA and YSYEKL. In DNA form, the CDR3 reads TGTGCCAGCGCAGAGGAGGCGGGGTCCACAGATACGCAGTATTTT. Encoded protein: CASAEEAGSTDTQYF.

This clonotype was observed a handful of times. The chain recombines TRBV20-1 with TRBJ1-2; 7 nucleotides match TRBD1. The CDR3 extends over 13 amino acids. CDR1 and CDR2 from the germline V gene are DFQATT and SNEGSKA (reference sequence). Trimming removed 3 bases from V and 8 bases from J; junction bases left unmatched: 9. The CDR3 nucleotides read TGCAGTGCTAGGCCAACAGGGGAAGTAGGCTACACCTTC. It encodes CSARPTGEVGYTF.

This clonotype has ten or more counts. The chain joins TRBV7-6 to TRBJ1-1; D not certain. Germline CDR1 reads SGHVS; CDR2 reads FNYEAQ. V shed 2 bases and J shed 6 bases, with 13 bases lying between them. CDR3 length: 14 residues. The CDR3 bases are TGTGCCAGCAGCTTATCCCCGGGGTGGTCTGAAGCTTTCTTT. Encoded protein: CASSLSPGWSEAFF.

The V gene is TRBV6-1, the J gene TRBJ2-7, with 12 bases that match TRBD2. In germline, CDR1 is MNHNS, CDR2 SASEGT. V lost 3 bases and J lost 8; bases outside the gene matches: 11. The CDR3 consists of 16 residues. The CDR3 spells CASSDASGGASWQQYF. CDR3 DNA: TGTGCCAGCAGTGACGCTAGCGGGGGGGCCTCATGGCAGCAGTACTTC.

The chain has TRBV4-1 and TRBJ2-1, with D unclear. The CDR3 length is 13 residues. The germline CDR1 and CDR2 sequences are MGHRA and YSYEKL. V was pared by 1 base and J by 6 bases, with 7 bases between. CDR3 protein: CASSQGQSNEQFF. The CDR3 nucleotides are TGCGCCAGCAGCCAAGGCCAGTCCAATGAGCAGTTCTTC.

This clonotype occurred once. The genes are TRBV9 and TRBJ2-3; 10 bases are a match to TRBD2. Germline V gene sequence: CDR1 SGDLS, CDR2 YYNGEE. This CDR3 has 15 amino acids. V lost 6 bases, J lost 1 base, and 5 bases stayed unmatched. CDR3 in amino acids: CASKHGTSGTDTQYF. In DNA, the CDR3 is TGTGCCAGCAAACACGGGACTAGCGGCACAGATACGCAGTATTTT.